This is a list of T cell receptor beta chains from one sample in a study of cytomegalovirus exposure and HLA in healthy donors. Profiled with immunoSEQ multiplex PCR; TCRdb holds only in-frame clones, not every one. The repertoire includes tens of thousands of clones, around 78% of them detected once, and 1.4% to 1.5% sits in the top ten. The sample consisted of PBMCs. These receptors were collected from a female donor in good health and CMV-seronegative. Both conserved end residues are part of each CDR3. D genes are given only for firm matches. Not all rows give a size; the values are once, few, many and, for expanded clones, a class.

size	V	J	D	DNA	CDR3
NA	TRBV7-9	TRBJ1-1	NA	TGTGCCAGCCCCCCGAGTCCAGACAGACCTAACACTGAAGCTTTCTTT	CASPPSPDRPNTEAFF
NA	TRBV20-1	TRBJ1-2	NA	TGCAGTGCAACGCCCCAGAGGTCCTACACCTTC	CSATPQRSYTF
NA	TRBV9	TRBJ2-2	TRBD2	TGTGCCAGCAGCGTCACTAGCGGGGGCCCGAACACCGGGGAGCTGTTTTTT	CASSVTSGGPNTGELFF
NA	TRBV29-1	TRBJ1-5	NA	TGCAGCGTCGGATCAGGGGATAGCAATCAGCCCCAGCATTTT	CSVGSGDSNQPQHF
NA	TRBV6-1	TRBJ2-5	NA	TGTGCCAGCAGTGATTACAGCCAAGAGACCCAGTACTTC	CASSDYSQETQYF
NA	TRBV29-1	TRBJ2-2	TRBD1	TGCAGCGTTGATTGGACAGGGGGAACCGGGGAGCTGTTTTTT	CSVDWTGGTGELFF
once	TRBV19	TRBJ1-2	TRBD1	TGTGCCACCAGGGGACAGGTCTATGGCTACACCTTC	CATRGQVYGYTF
NA	TRBV30	TRBJ2-7	TRBD1	TGTGCCTGGAGTCCCCGACAGGGTAGTCGCGAGCAGTACTTC	CAWSPRQGSREQYF
NA	TRBV6-5	TRBJ2-5	TRBD1	TGTGCCAGCAGGGGGACCGGGACAGGGGAAGAGACCCAGTACTTC	CASRGTGTGEETQYF
NA	TRBV11-3	TRBJ2-3	NA	TGTGCCAGCAGCTCCAGTGATACGCAGTATTTT	CASSSSDTQYF
NA	TRBV7-2	TRBJ1-1	TRBD1	TGTGCCAGCAGCTCGGGACAGATGAACACTGAAGCTTTCTTT	CASSSGQMNTEAFF
NA	TRBV7-2	TRBJ2-5	NA	TGTGCCAGCAGCTTAAGGGGACATCAAGAGACCCAGTACTTC	CASSLRGHQETQYF
few	TRBV15	TRBJ2-7	TRBD1	TGTGCCACCAGCAGCTCCCTACCGGACAGGGTAAACGAGCAGTACTTC	CATSSSLPDRVNEQYF
NA	TRBV5-1	TRBJ2-2	NA	TGCGCCAGCAGCATACAGGGATTCACCGGGGAGCTGTTTTTT	CASSIQGFTGELFF
NA	TRBV5-1	TRBJ1-2	NA	TGCGCCAGCAGCCCTAGGACAACTAACTATGGCTACACCTTC	CASSPRTTNYGYTF
NA	TRBV6-5	TRBJ2-1	NA	TGTGCCACCCAAAAAGGGGGCTACAATGAGCAGTTCTTC	CATQKGGYNEQFF
once	TRBV5-4	TRBJ2-1	NA	TGTGCCAGCAGCTTAGGGCGGGGAGGCTACAATGAGCAGTTCTTC	CASSLGRGGYNEQFF
NA	TRBV7-2	TRBJ1-4	NA	TGTGCCAGCAGCCTAGGCAGGGGAGTAGGGGATGAAAAACTGTTTTTT	CASSLGRGVGDEKLFF
NA	TRBV7-6	TRBJ2-7	TRBD1	TGTGCCAGCAGCTCGTCCGGGACAGGGCACCTCGAGCAGTACTTC	CASSSSGTGHLEQYF
NA	TRBV4-2	TRBJ2-1	TRBD1	TGTGCCAGCAGCCAAGATTATGGGACAGGGCGCAATGAGCAGTTCTTC	CASSQDYGTGRNEQFF
NA	TRBV5-1	TRBJ2-3	NA	TGCGCCAGCAGCTCCGACATACCGGTCCAGTATTTT	CASSSDIPVQYF
NA	TRBV5-1	TRBJ2-5	NA	TGCGCCAGCAGCTTGCAGGAGACCCAGTACTTC	CASSLQETQYF
NA	TRBV5-4	TRBJ1-1	TRBD1	TGTGCCAGCAGCTTAAACAGGGGAGGCATCATGAACACTGAAGCTTTCTTT	CASSLNRGGIMNTEAFF
NA	TRBV7-8	TRBJ2-3	NA	TGTGCCAGCAGTTATAACAGGGGGGGAAGCACAGATACGCAGTATTTT	CASSYNRGGSTDTQYF
NA	TRBV11-3	TRBJ2-3	TRBD2	TGTGCCAGCAGCATGCGGGGGGAAGGCGGGGATACGCAGTATTTT	CASSMRGEGGDTQYF
NA	TRBV6-5	TRBJ2-1	NA	TGTGCCAGCCTGCAGGGGCGGAGCTCCTACAATGAGCAGTTCTTC	CASLQGRSSYNEQFF
once	TRBV7-2	TRBJ2-5	NA	TGTGCCAGCAGCTTAGCTGCAACTAGCCCTCATGAGACCCAGTACTTC	CASSLAATSPHETQYF
few	TRBV19	TRBJ1-5	TRBD1	TGTGCCAGTAGTAACAGGGGTTTGAATCAGCCCCAGCATTTT	CASSNRGLNQPQHF
once	TRBV30	TRBJ2-7	NA	TGTGCCTGGAACAGGTTCACCTACGAGCAGTACTTC	CAWNRFTYEQYF
once	TRBV29-1	TRBJ1-1	NA	TGCAGCGTCTTACAGGGAAGAGGCACTGAAGCTTTCTTT	CSVLQGRGTEAFF
NA	TRBV5-1	TRBJ2-3	TRBD1	TGCGCCAGCAGCCTACTGGGACAGGGGATGGCAGATACGCAGTATTTT	CASSLLGQGMADTQYF
NA	TRBV19	TRBJ1-5	NA	TGTGCCAGTAAAGGTGATGGGGGGTTAAGCAATCAGCCCCAGCATTTT	CASKGDGGLSNQPQHF
NA	TRBV5-5	TRBJ1-2	TRBD1	TGTGCCAGCAGCTCAACCACAGGGGGTAGCGGCTACACCTTC	CASSSTTGGSGYTF
NA	TRBV30	TRBJ1-1	NA	TGTGCCTGGAGTAACAACATGAACACTGAAGCTTTCTTT	CAWSNNMNTEAFF
once	TRBV11-2	TRBJ1-2	NA	TGTGCCAGCAGCTTAGATAGATGGGAGAACTATGGCTACACCTTC	CASSLDRWENYGYTF
NA	TRBV6-6	TRBJ1-2	NA	TGTGCCAGCAGTTCTAGTGGGGCAGCCTTCTATGGCTACACCTTC	CASSSSGAAFYGYTF
NA	TRBV12-5	TRBJ2-2	NA	TGTGCTAGTGGTTTCGACCTCGACAGCCGGAACACCGGGGAGCTGTTTTTT	CASGFDLDSRNTGELFF
few	TRBV19	TRBJ1-6	TRBD1	TGTGCCAGTAAGGGACAGGGTACTAGCGCACCCCTCCACTTT	CASKGQGTSAPLHF
NA	TRBV2	TRBJ2-1	TRBD2	TGTGCCAGCAGCGATGGGACTAGCGCGAATTCTGAGCAGTTCTTC	CASSDGTSANSEQFF
NA	TRBV4-2	TRBJ1-1	TRBD1	TGTGCCAGCAGCCGCCGGGCGACAGGGGGAAACACTGAAGCTTTCTTT	CASSRRATGGNTEAFF
NA	TRBV4-2	TRBJ2-7	NA	TGTGCCAGCAGCCAAAGTATCACGACAGGTTCCGAGCAGTACTTC	CASSQSITTGSEQYF
NA	TRBV5-1	TRBJ1-1	NA	TGCGCCAGCATCCCCGGGACTGCGAACACTGAAGCTTTCTTT	CASIPGTANTEAFF
NA	TRBV6-1	TRBJ1-6	NA	TGTGCCAGCAGTGAAATGAGCTCCTATAATTCACCCCTCCACTTT	CASSEMSSYNSPLHF
once	TRBV11-2	TRBJ1-6	NA	TGTGCCAGCAGCCTAACAGGAATGGCTAATTCACCCCTCCACTTT	CASSLTGMANSPLHF